This T cell receptor beta chain came from a study of patients and donors after allogeneic stem cell transplantation. This clonotype was seen many times. After removal of 3 bases from V and 10 bases from J, the junction contained 9 bases not matched to a gene. Germline V gives CDR1 SGDLS, CDR2 YYNGEE. This CDR3 is built from 15 residues. Each CDR3 protein gets one entry after TCRdb re-called the RT-PCR reads with MiXCR. The top ten hold around 33% of the sample, which has some 60,000 distinct CDR3 sequences, less than 15% seen once. The sequenced sample was blood, either unsorted or a sorted T cell fraction (not recorded which). J is TRBJ1-6 and V is TRBV9; 8 bases are a match to TRBD1. The origin of this receptor is a human donor who was either an allogeneic HSCT recipient or a stem cell or donor lymphocyte infusion donor (not recorded which). It is not recorded whose cells these are; they may come from a transplant donor. CDR3 DNA sequence: TGTGCCAGCAGCGCTCTCGACAGGGGAGGGTCACCCCTCCACTTT. Its translation is CASSALDRGGSPLHF.